The T cell receptor beta chain described here comes from a study of shared clonotypes between healthy human individuals. Germline CDR1 reads ENHRY; CDR2 reads SYGVKD. V gave up 10 bases and J gave up 4 bases, with 22 bases separating them. This CDR3 is built from 15 residues. None of the donors, who were healthy HIV-negative adults, had recently had acute infections or vaccinations. A deep-level run was used for the assay. Genomic DNA of each subset was evenly split across several immunoSEQ plates. Sequenced by immunoSEQ multiplex PCR; TCRdb stores in-frame clones only, minus some. The sample carries a few hundred thousand clones, roughly four fifths recorded once.

V gene TRBV10-3 combines with J gene TRBJ1-1; D possibly corresponds to TRBD1 (6 bases). The TCR sequence derives from a woman between 35 and 50 years old in good health. Some clones in this sample may be carry-over from other donors' samples. Sequencing was carried out using PBMCs. This CDR3 reads CASIGAGTQVTEAFF. CDR3 DNA sequence: TGTGCCAGCATAGGGGCCGGGACACAGGTCACTGAAGCTTTCTTT.